These 25 T cell receptor beta chains were all obtained from the same sample, sequenced in a study of beta chain features in type 1 diabetes. cDNA synthesis used the whole RNA isolate, giving expressed TCRB sequences. Here immunoSEQ multiplex PCR was the method, and the copy in TCRdb shows in-frame clones only, minus some. The data contain hundreds of thousands of clones, about an eighth of them seen just once; the ten biggest clones take up approximately 0.05%. The sequenced material came from naive CD4+ T cells from blood. These receptors were obtained from a woman aged 18-29 years in good health.

The chain has TRBV4-1 and TRBJ2-3; D is possibly TRBD1 or TRBD2 (5 bases each). The V end was cut by 1 base, the J end by 1 base, with 9 bases between. The CDR3 totals 15 residues. From germline, CDR1 is MGHRA and CDR2 YSYEKL. The chain's CDR3 is CASSQGRGGTDTQYF. The CDR3 DNA sequence: TGCGCCAGCAGCCAAGGGCGAGGGGGCACAGATACGCAGTATTTT.

In this sample, this clone turned up a few times. The rearrangement uses TRBV7-9 and TRBJ2-1, with D possibly being TRBD1 or TRBD2 (6 bases each). V was clipped by 2 bases and J by 8 bases, with 7 bases between them. CDR1 is SEHNR and CDR2 is FQNEAQ in the germline V gene (reference sequence). CDR3 length: 12 residues. In nucleotides, the CDR3 is TGTGCCAGCAGCTTAAGGGGGGATGAGCAGTTCTTC. Its protein product is CASSLRGDEQFF.

The chain recombines TRBV2 with TRBJ2-2; the D gene is possibly TRBD1 (6 bases). The CDR3 spans 14 residues. Germline CDR1 and CDR2: SNHLY and FYNNEI. The ends were cut back, 4 bases at V and 2 bases at J, with 8 bases in the middle. DNA of the CDR3: TGTGCCAGCAGTGCGGACAGTAACACCGGGGAGCTGTTTTTT. It translates to CASSADSNTGELFF.

This clone has only a few counts. The genes are TRBV28 and TRBJ2-7, with D perhaps being TRBD1 or TRBD2 (6 bases each). Germline CDR1 is MDHEN and CDR2 is SYDVKM. The CDR3 is 13 residues long. Between the trimmed V and J ends, which lost 5 bases and 3 bases, there was a span of 11 bases. As DNA, the CDR3 is TGTGCCAGCAGTCTACAGGGACTCTACGAGCAGTACGTC. Amino acid sequence: CASSLQGLYEQYV.

The chain uses TRBV9 and TRBJ2-7; D call uncertain. With 2 bases removed from V and 2 bases from J, the gap between germline ends came to 8 bases. The CDR3 loop spans 13 amino acids. Germline V gives CDR1 SGDLS, CDR2 YYNGEE. Here the CDR3 reads CASSVAPPYEQYF. CDR3 sequence (DNA): TGTGCCAGCAGCGTCGCTCCGCCCTACGAGCAGTACTTC.

This clone showed up just a few times. The chain recombines TRBV29-1 with TRBJ2-7; TRBD1 matches at 8 bases. Per the germline V gene, CDR1 is SQVTM and CDR2 is ANQGSEA. Trimming at V came to 0 bases and at J to 0 bases, leaving 4 bases not matched to a gene. The CDR3 contains 15 residues. The CDR3 nucleotides read TGCAGCGTTGAAGATCCAGGGGGCTTCTCCTACGAGCAGTACTTC. This codes for CSVEDPGGFSYEQYF.

The chain recombines TRBV5-5 with TRBJ1-1; D may be TRBD1 (5 bases). V was shortened by 4 bases and J by 0 bases, with 10 bases between the two germline ends. CDR1 and CDR2 (germline): SGHKS, YYEKEE (reference sequence). The CDR3 length is 14 residues. The chain's CDR3 is CASSMTEMNTEAFF. The CDR3, as DNA: TGTGCCAGCAGCATGACAGAGATGAACACTGAAGCTTTCTTT.

This clone was observed a few times. This chain uses TRBV7-2 with TRBJ2-3; no clear D gene. CDR3 length: 16 residues. CDR1 and CDR2 from the germline V gene are SGHTA and FQGNSA. Deletions cut 2 bases from V and 0 bases from J, with 12 bases between. As DNA, the CDR3 is TGTGCCAGCAGCTTAAGGAGCGTTACTAGCACAGATACGCAGTATTTT. It codes for CASSLRSVTSTDTQYF.

This clone was counted between two and nine times. The rearrangement uses TRBV2 and TRBJ2-5, with unresolved D. The CDR3 has 12 residues. V lost 6 bases, J lost 5 bases, and 10 bases lay in between. Germline CDR1 is SNHLY and CDR2 is FYNNEI. This CDR3 reads CASRLLVETQYF. The CDR3 DNA is TGTGCCAGCAGGCTTCTCGTGGAGACCCAGTACTTC.

This clone was detected only a few times. The V and J genes are TRBV5-1 and TRBJ1-1, with D maybe TRBD1 (5 bases). The germline V gene has CDR1 SGHRS and CDR2 YFSETQ. The CDR3 has 13 residues. V was shortened by 0 bases and J by 10 bases, with 13 bases between the two germline ends. The CDR3 bases are TGCGCCAGCAGCTTGGGCGGCAGGGCGAGAGCTTTCTTT. Its translation is CASSLGGRARAFF.

About this clone itself: Additional DNA sequences in this sample encode the identical CDR3. The rearrangement uses TRBV9 and TRBJ1-1, with D hard to call. Germline V gene sequence: CDR1 SGDLS, CDR2 YYNGEE. The CDR3 loop spans 14 amino acids. Deletions cut 3 bases from V and 4 bases from J, with 13 bases between. For the CDR3, the DNA is TGTGCCAGCAGCGCCCTGGGTGAGGGCACTGAAGCTTTCTTT. It specifies CASSALGEGTEAFF.

V is TRBV29-1 and J is TRBJ2-2; D might be TRBD2 (6 bases). CDR1 is SQVTM and CDR2 is ANQGSEA in the germline V gene. Trimming pared 6 bases from V and 0 bases from J, leaving 11 bases between. The CDR3 length is 14 residues. The CDR3 here is CSVARGPNTGELFF. The CDR3 coding sequence is TGCAGCGTCGCGCGGGGACCGAACACCGGGGAGCTGTTTTTT.

This clone was counted only a few times. This sequence joins TRBV4-3 and TRBJ2-7; D is unresolved. Germline V gene data show CDR1 as LGHNA and CDR2 as YSLEER. With 1 base removed from V and 1 base from J, the gap between germline ends came to 14 bases. The CDR3 sequence is 16 residues long. The DNA of the CDR3 is TGCGCCAGCAGCCAAGGAGTGAGACCGACTTCCTACGAGCAGTACTTC. Translating gives CASSQGVRPTSYEQYF.

This clone was recorded a few times. The CDR3 sequence is CASSLGVSEAFF. CDR3 DNA sequence: TGTGCCAGCAGCTTAGGAGTCTCTGAAGCTTTCTTT. The chain uses TRBV7-9 and TRBJ1-1; the D is unclear. This CDR3 region has 12 residues. V was pared by 1 base and J by 6 bases, with 6 bases between. CDR1 is SEHNR and CDR2 is FQNEAQ in the germline V gene (reference sequence). The complete variable domain, with remaining parts taken from reference TRBV7-9 and TRBJ1-1, reads DTGVSQNPRHKITKRGQNVTFRCDPISEHNRLYWYRQTLGQGPEFLTYFQNEAQLEKSRLLSDRFSAERPKGSFSTLEIQRTEQGDSAMYLCASSLGVSEAFFGQGTRLTVV.

Only a few counts were recorded for this clone. The V call is TRBV23-1, the J call TRBJ1-6, with D unresolved. Being an ORF, TRBV23-1 has a function that is uncertain. The length of the CDR3 is 14 residues. Trimming shortened V by 0 bases and J by 12 bases, and 12 bases separated the two germline ends. CDR3 nucleotide sequence: TGCGCCAGCAGTCAATCGGGCTCCCGTCGACCCCTCCACTTT. This translates into CASSQSGSRRPLHF.

This clone appeared a few times. The chain is built from TRBV29-1 and TRBJ1-5, with a possible D match to TRBD1 (6 bases). Germline loops: CDR1 SQVTM, CDR2 ANQGSEA. The ends were cut back, 7 bases at V and 1 base at J, with 11 bases in the middle. CDR3 length equals 13 residues. The DNA of the CDR3 is TGCAGCGCTGGCGGACAGAGCAATCAGCCCCAGCATTTT. It translates to CSAGGQSNQPQHF.

The CDR3 DNA reads as TGTGCCAGCAGCTCGGGGACCTCGCCAGATACGCAGTATTTT. Translation gives CASSSGTSPDTQYF. The chain links TRBV11-2 to TRBJ2-3; D may correspond to TRBD1 or TRBD2 (5 bases each). V shed 4 bases and J shed 4 bases, with 12 bases lying between them. The CDR3 is made up of 14 amino acids. The germline V gene has CDR1 SGHAT and CDR2 FQNNGV.

This clone was found a few times. The V call is TRBV19, the J call TRBJ2-5, with D unclear. The CDR3 has 9 amino acids. V was shortened by 11 bases and J by 4 bases, with 5 bases between the two germline ends. Germline V lookup: CDR1 LNHDA, CDR2 SQIVND (reference sequence). In DNA form, the CDR3 reads TGTGCCTGGAGAGAGACCCAGTACTTC. Protein product: CAWRETQYF.

This clone has only a few counts. V gene TRBV6-1 combines with J gene TRBJ2-1; 9 bases fit TRBD2. The germline V gene encodes CDR1 MNHNS and CDR2 SASEGT. This CDR3 has 14 amino acids. Trimming took 4 bases from V and 5 from J; bases not matched to a gene: 3. CDR3 bases: TGTGCCAGCAGTGGAGCGGGGGGACACAATGAGCAGTTCTTC. This codes for CASSGAGGHNEQFF.

This rearrangement joins TRBV20-1 to TRBJ2-7, with TRBD1 as a possible D gene (6 bases). Between the trimmed V and J ends, which lost 6 bases and 4 bases, there was a span of 10 bases. The CDR3 sequence is 11 residues long. The germline CDR1 and CDR2 sequences are DFQATT and SNEGSKA (reference sequence). CDR3 residues: CSAIQGYEQYF. CDR3 DNA: TGCAGTGCCATACAGGGTTACGAGCAGTACTTC.

CDR3 sequence reads: CASSYGKGAYEQYF. The CDR3 DNA sequence: TGTGCCAGCAGTTACGGGAAGGGAGCCTACGAGCAGTACTTC. The chain joins TRBV6-6 to TRBJ2-7, with D perhaps matching TRBD2 (5 bases). V was pared by 2 bases and J by 2 bases, with 10 bases between. The CDR3 runs to 14 residues. Germline-derived CDR1 and CDR2 are MNHNY and SVGAGI (reference sequence).

The chain links TRBV20-1 to TRBJ1-1; TRBD1 might be the D (6 bases). The CDR3 is 8 residues long. V was pared by 6 bases and J by 14 bases, with 10 bases between. Germline CDR1 and CDR2: DFQATT and SNEGSKA (reference sequence). For the CDR3, the DNA is TGCAGTGCCCGTCAGGGGTTCTTT. As protein: CSARQGFF.

CDR3 residues: CASSLGWNTEAFF. In DNA, the CDR3 is TGTGCCAGCAGCTTGGGGTGGAACACTGAAGCTTTCTTT. This chain links TRBV5-4 with TRBJ1-1, with D unresolved. V dropped 0 bases and J dropped 1 base, with 4 bases sitting between them. This CDR3 has 13 residues. The germline V gene has CDR1 SGHNT and CDR2 YYREEE (reference sequence).

A few counts support this clone. The chain uses TRBV5-1 and TRBJ2-5, with 7 bases aligning to TRBD1. This CDR3 region has 15 residues. From germline, CDR1 is SGHRS and CDR2 YFSETQ. V lost 2 bases and J lost 3; bases outside the gene matches: 7. The CDR3 coding sequence is TGCGCCAGCAGCTTTCTGACAGGGACGAAAGAGACCCAGTACTTC. It translates to CASSFLTGTKETQYF.

A few counts support this clone. The chain combines TRBV10-3 with TRBJ1-3; D is perhaps TRBD1 (6 bases). This CDR3 spans 13 amino acids. Trimming took 10 bases from V and 7 from J, leaving 17 bases between them. Germline V gives CDR1 ENHRY, CDR2 SYGVKD. CDR3 sequence (DNA): TGTGCCAACAGGGCGGCTAGCCTGAACACCATATATTTT. Its protein product is CANRAASLNTIYF.